Many counts were recorded for the clone carrying this TCR beta chain. What it binds is unknown. These data belong to a study of Graves' ophthalmopathy and Graves' hyperthyroidism. Using RNA transcripts, the TCR beta CDR3 regions were amplified. First-round RT-PCR relied on HTBI primers, and a second-round multiplex PCR came next. Each CDR3 protein is one row after TCRdb ran MiXCR on the multiplex PCR reads. This sample has about 480,000 distinct CDR3 sequences, with about 15% found just once. The germline V gene has CDR1 SEHNR and CDR2 FQNEAQ (reference sequence). This CDR3 spans 14 amino acids. The V end was cut by 5 bases, the J end by 1 base, with 8 bases between. Study-level findings and limits: The 13-signature model separated ophthalmopathy from stable hyperthyroidism at 85% to 90% sensitivity and almost 83% specificity. Blood contained most expanded thyroid clonotypes exceeding 0.001 frequency.

Ophthalmopathy donors' eye disease showed moderate-to-severe activity, CAS of at least 3, NOSPECS of at least 4 and duration under 3 months. Clinical symptoms and serum thyroxine were used for diagnosis; TRAb, thyroid ultrasound and orbital computed tomography were also relied on. The rearrangement uses TRBV7-9 and TRBJ2-2; possibly TRBD1 for D (5 bases). This TCR was sampled from a woman aged 25 to 45 with Graves' ophthalmopathy. Sequencing was done on a sample of blood. CDR3 sequence: CASSTTENTGELFF. The CDR3, as DNA: TGTGCCAGCAGCACGACAGAGAACACCGGGGAGCTGTTTTTT.